A single sample gave rise to the 6 T cell receptor beta chains below, sequenced in a study of monozygotic twins with inflammatory bowel disease. TCRdb reprocessed the 5' RACE reads and stores each CDR3 protein as one record, lacking DNA. This sample contains 150,000 to 200,000 distinct CDR3 sequences. Sequencing was carried out using blood. Receptors were obtained from a human donor with ulcerative colitis or Crohn's disease, or a healthy co-twin of an affected twin (not recorded which).

The chain has TRBV5-1 and TRBJ2-2; the TRBD1 assignment by TCRdb is unverifiable without DNA. Germline V gene sequence: CDR1 SGHRS, CDR2 YFSETQ. The CDR3 consists of 15 residues. CDR3 in amino acids: CASSLDRGDAGELFF.

The V and J genes are TRBV3-1 and TRBJ2-7; as DNA is missing, the TRBD1 call by TCRdb cannot be tested. The CDR3 spans 16 residues. Germline V gene data show CDR1 as LGHDT and CDR2 as YNNKEL (reference sequence). The CDR3 loop is CASSQEVGTVSYEQYF.

V is TRBV29-1 and J is TRBJ1-2. The CDR3 has 14 amino acids. In germline, CDR1 is SQVTM, CDR2 ANQGSEA. The CDR3 loop reads CSVRPSKGLYGYTF. Filled out from reference TRBV29-1 and TRBJ1-2, the complete variable domain reads SAVISQKPSRDICQRGTSLTIQCQVDSQVTMMFWYRQQPGQSLTLIATANQGSEATYESGFVIDKFPISRPNLTFSTLTVSNMSPEDSSIYLCSVRPSKGLYGYTFGSGTRLTVV.

The chain links TRBV24-1 to TRBJ1-5; no DNA is available, so the TRBD1 call from TCRdb remains unchecked. There are 14 residues in the CDR3. Germline V gene data show CDR1 as KGHDR and CDR2 as SFDVKD. The CDR3 here is CATSASGVSQPQHF.

V gene TRBV15 combines with J gene TRBJ2-7; TCRdb's assignment of TRBD1 cannot be checked, as there is no DNA. Germline-derived CDR1 and CDR2 are LNHNV and YYDKDF (reference sequence). The CDR3 has 14 residues. Here the CDR3 reads CVTRDARSSYEQYF.

The CDR3 loop is CASSQDRRGPRTDTQYF. This chain joins TRBV4-3 and TRBJ2-3; the TRBD2 assignment by TCRdb is unverifiable without DNA. Germline assignment: CDR1 LGHNA and CDR2 YSLEER. The CDR3 length is 17 residues.